This T cell receptor beta chain comes out of a study of blood T cell repertoires in COVID-19. The V and J ends lost 4 bases and 1 base respectively, with 11 bases between them. This CDR3 comprises 14 residues. Germline-derived CDR1 and CDR2 are SGHKS and YYEKEE (reference sequence). TCRdb's table, derived via immunoSEQ multiplex PCR, lists solely in-frame clones and lacks some. The table records about 93,000 clones, approximately 87% of them present only once. This receptor was obtained from a human donor with active COVID-19. The donor label of this sample is uncertain. The chain joins TRBV5-5 to TRBJ2-5; a possible D gene is TRBD2 (6 bases). The sequenced sample was peripheral blood. The CDR3 region is CASSDQEGQETQYF. CDR3 DNA sequence: TGTGCCAGCAGCGACCAGGAGGGCCAAGAGACCCAGTACTTC.